These 26 T cell receptor beta chains came from one sample sequenced in a study of cytomegalovirus exposure and HLA in healthy donors. The study ran its PCR with 60 Vbeta and 13 Jbeta primers. Some clones are missing from TCRdb's copy, which holds only in-frame ones; the method was immunoSEQ multiplex PCR. Altogether approximately 160,000 clones are present, approximately 79% being singletons, with the ten largest covering around 2%. Sequenced input: PBMCs. These receptors were collected from a human donor in good health.

The chain combines TRBV25-1 with TRBJ2-1; the match to TRBD2 covers 12 bases. Germline V gene sequence: CDR1 MGHDK, CDR2 SYGVNS. J was trimmed by 10 bases and V by 1 base; bases with no gene match: 11. This CDR3 is built from 17 residues. The CDR3 loop is CASSESGASGGAREQFF. The CDR3 DNA sequence: TGTGCCAGCAGTGAATCGGGGGCTAGCGGGGGGGCCCGGGAGCAGTTCTTC.

J is TRBJ1-6 and V is TRBV5-1; TRBD1 is a possible D gene (5 bases). In germline, CDR1 is SGHRS, CDR2 YFSETQ. This CDR3 is built from 17 residues. V lost 4 bases, J lost 2 bases, and 16 bases lay in between. This chain's CDR3 is CASSPRLEGTYNSPLHF. For the CDR3, the DNA is TGCGCCAGCAGCCCCCGTTTGGAGGGGACCTATAATTCACCCCTCCACTTT.

This clone occurred once. The chain couples TRBV6-5 to TRBJ2-1; 7 positions agree with TRBD2. Germline V CDR1 and CDR2: MNHEY, SVGAGI. The CDR3 has 16 amino acids. The V and J ends lost 0 bases and 2 bases, in that order; junction bases with no gene match: 4. In nucleotides, the CDR3 is TGTGCCAGCAGTTACTCGTGGGGGGGGGCCTACAATGAGCAGTTCTTC. Protein: CASSYSWGGAYNEQFF.

The rearrangement links TRBV19 to TRBJ2-5; TRBD1 matches 12 bases. V was pared by 6 bases and J by 4 bases, with 6 bases of the junction left unmatched. This CDR3 has 15 residues. CDR1 is LNHDA, CDR2 SQIVND, per germline (reference sequence). The CDR3 nucleotides read TGTGCCAGTAGCCTGGGACAGGGGGCCCCAGAGACCCAGTACTTC. Protein: CASSLGQGAPETQYF.

The chain has TRBV4-3 and TRBJ2-7, with TRBD2 as a possible D gene (7 bases). The CDR3 consists of 15 residues. Germline CDR1 is LGHNA and CDR2 is YSLEER. With 1 base removed from V and 2 bases from J, the gap between germline ends came to 12 bases. CDR3 in amino acids: CASSQAGGLAYEQYF. CDR3 DNA sequence: TGCGCCAGCAGCCAAGCGGGGGGCTTAGCCTACGAGCAGTACTTC.

V gene TRBV5-6 combines with J gene TRBJ1-4; 8 positions agree with TRBD1. Trimming removed 4 bases from V and 0 bases from J; junction bases left unmatched: 2. This CDR3 region has 15 residues. The germline V gene has CDR1 SGHDT and CDR2 YYEEEE. CDR3 loop: CASSQDRATNEKLFF. CDR3 DNA: TGTGCCAGCAGCCAGGACAGGGCAACTAATGAAAAACTGTTTTTT.

The gene calls are TRBV5-1 and TRBJ2-2, with 9 bases lining up with TRBD2. Germline V gene sequence: CDR1 SGHRS, CDR2 YFSETQ. The trim removed 4 bases at V and 1 base at J, leaving 2 bases unmatched. CDR3 length equals 15 residues. The CDR3 DNA follows: TGCGCCAGCAGCCGTAGCGGGGGGAACACCGGGGAGCTGTTTTTT. Protein product: CASSRSGGNTGELFF.

V and J are TRBV11-1 and TRBJ1-1, with 8 positions matching TRBD1. The CDR3 has 16 residues. V lost 4 bases and J lost 0; bases outside the gene matches: 7. Germline V lookup: CDR1 SGHAT, CDR2 FQDESV (reference sequence). As DNA, the CDR3 is TGTGCCAGCAGCTCACCGCGGACAGGGATGAACACTGAAGCTTTCTTT. Encoded protein: CASSSPRTGMNTEAFF.

The chain joins TRBV7-9 to TRBJ1-6, with D possibly being TRBD1 (5 bases). Per germline, CDR1 SEHNR and CDR2 FQNEAQ (reference sequence). There are 16 residues in the CDR3. The germline V and J ends were trimmed by 6 bases and 5 bases, with 17 bases remaining between them. The CDR3: CASSRIGTRDNSPLHF. CDR3 sequence (DNA): TGTGCCAGCAGTAGGATCGGGACTCGAGATAATTCACCCCTCCACTTT.

The chain is built from TRBV12-5 and TRBJ1-6; D possibly corresponds to TRBD1 (6 bases). Germline CDR1 is LGHNT and CDR2 is FRNRAP. This CDR3 region has 15 residues. The germline V and J ends were trimmed by 1 base and 9 bases, with 13 bases remaining between them. The CDR3 coding sequence is TGTGCTAGTGGTTTGGGGACAGCCCTCTTTTCACCCCTCCACTTT. Translating it yields CASGLGTALFSPLHF.

V and J are TRBV4-3 and TRBJ1-5; maybe TRBD1 (6 bases). This CDR3 region has 15 residues. Germline assignment: CDR1 LGHNA and CDR2 YSLEER. The V and J ends lost 4 bases and 0 bases respectively, with 10 bases between them. The CDR3 protein is CASSLRTDSNQPQHF. DNA for the CDR3: TGCGCCAGCAGCCTAAGGACAGATAGCAATCAGCCCCAGCATTTT.

The genes are TRBV6-5 and TRBJ2-7; D may be TRBD1 (5 bases). Trimming removed 0 bases at V and 1 base at J, with 10 bases between. The CDR3 contains 15 residues. Germline V gene lookup returns CDR1 MNHEY and CDR2 SVGAGI. The CDR3 DNA follows: TGTGCCAGCAGTTACTCGGTTCAGGGATCCTACGAGCAGTACTTC. Translated, it gives CASSYSVQGSYEQYF.

This clone has just a few counts. This rearrangement joins TRBV6-5 to TRBJ2-3, with D perhaps TRBD1 (5 bases). Trimming stripped 2 bases from V and 4 bases from J, with 7 bases between. The germline V gene has CDR1 MNHEY and CDR2 SVGAGI. The CDR3 runs to 13 residues. The CDR3 nucleotides are TGTGCCAGCAGTTACCAGGGTGCAGATACGCAGTATTTT. Protein: CASSYQGADTQYF.

The gene calls are TRBV9 and TRBJ1-1; no definite D call. CDR3 length: 12 amino acids. With 3 bases removed from V and 10 bases from J, the gap between germline ends came to 13 bases. The germline CDR1 and CDR2 sequences are SGDLS and YYNGEE. The DNA of the CDR3 is TGTGCCAGCAGCGGAGCGGCTCCGGGAGCTTTCTTT. Translated: CASSGAAPGAFF.

The chain couples TRBV27 to TRBJ2-7; D gene uncertain. The CDR3 runs 14 residues. The germline V gene has CDR1 MNHEY and CDR2 SMNVEV (reference sequence). V gave up 3 bases and J gave up 3 bases, with 12 bases separating them. The CDR3 nucleotides are TGTGCCAGCAGTTTTTCGGTCCCTGGCTACGAGCAGTACTTC. This sequence encodes CASSFSVPGYEQYF.

There are a few counts of this clone. The chain carries TRBV10-1 and TRBJ2-7, with TRBD1 identical over 7 bases. The CDR3 consists of 14 residues. Trimming cost V 6 bases and J 0 bases; bases outside gene matches: 5. Germline CDR1 WNHNN, CDR2 SYGVQD (reference sequence). The CDR3 DNA follows: TGCGCCAGCAGCCGGGACAGCAGCTCCTACGAGCAGTACTTC. Translating it yields CASSRDSSSYEQYF.

V and J are TRBV19 and TRBJ1-2, with a tentative D call TRBD1 (5 bases). The germline V gene encodes CDR1 LNHDA and CDR2 SQIVND (reference sequence). The CDR3 has 12 amino acids. In nucleotides, the CDR3 is TGTGCAGGGAGGAGGGGAGCCTATGGCTACACCTTC. Amino acids: CAGRRGAYGYTF.

This clone was counted a single time. The V gene is TRBV9, the J gene TRBJ2-7, with 7 nucleotides matching TRBD1. Trimming removed 8 bases from V and 5 bases from J; junction bases left unmatched: 4. The CDR3 spans 11 residues. CDR1 and CDR2 (germline): SGDLS, YYNGEE. CDR3 loop: CARTGPNEQYF. The CDR3, as DNA: TGTGCCAGGACAGGGCCCAACGAGCAGTACTTC.

The chain links TRBV9 to TRBJ1-4; no reliable D call. The CDR3 is 13 residues long. The V gene's germline CDR1 is SGDLS and CDR2 YYNGEE. V lost 3 bases and J 4 bases, leaving 7 bases between the germline ends. In nucleotides, the CDR3 is TGTGCCAGCAGCGATCCATTTAATGAAAAACTGTTTTTT. It specifies CASSDPFNEKLFF.

A few counts support this clone. The chain joins TRBV27 to TRBJ2-5; 11 nucleotides line up with TRBD2. The CDR3 has 16 residues. After removal of 4 bases from V and 0 bases from J, the junction contained 4 bases not matched to a gene. CDR1 is MNHEY, CDR2 SMNVEV, per germline (reference sequence). The CDR3 bases are TGTGCCAGCAGTTCACGGACTAGCGGGTACCAAGAGACCCAGTACTTC. It yields the protein CASSSRTSGYQETQYF.

Concerning this clone itself: Other DNA sequences in the same sample also yield this CDR3. This chain links TRBV7-9 with TRBJ2-1; D perhaps matches TRBD1 (5 bases). CDR1 and CDR2 from the germline V gene are SEHNR and FQNEAQ (reference sequence). The CDR3 covers 13 residues. Trimming shortened V by 3 bases and J by 5 bases, and 8 bases separated the two germline ends. CDR3 DNA sequence: TGTGCCAGCAGCTTGGGGCAGAACAATGAGCAGTTCTTC. This codes for CASSLGQNNEQFF.

The gene calls are TRBV7-6 and TRBJ2-1, with 13 bases fitting TRBD2. CDR1 is SGHVS, CDR2 FNYEAQ, per germline. V was clipped by 5 bases and J by 0 bases; unmatched bases: 10. This CDR3 is 19 amino acids long. The CDR3 DNA follows: TGTGCCAGCAGCCTAAGACTAGCGGGGGGTCTAAGCTCCTACAATGAGCAGTTCTTC. Its protein is CASSLRLAGGLSSYNEQFF.

V is TRBV7-9 and J is TRBJ2-6; tentatively, D is TRBD1 (5 bases). V lost 6 bases, J lost 4 bases, and 13 bases lay in between. The germline CDR1 and CDR2 sequences are SEHNR and FQNEAQ (reference sequence). The CDR3 has 15 residues. CDR3 bases: TGTGCCAGCAGTTTCCCAGGGTCCGGGGCCAACGTCCTGACTTTC. Translation: CASSFPGSGANVLTF. The full variable domain, in which reference TRBV7-9 and TRBJ2-6 provide the parts outside the CDR3, is DTGVSQNPRHKITKRGQNVTFRCDPISEHNRLYWYRQTLGQGPEFLTYFQNEAQLEKSRLLSDRFSAERPKGSFSTLEIQRTEQGDSAMYLCASSFPGSGANVLTFGAGSRLTVL.

The DNA for the CDR3 is TGTGCCAGCAGCCCAAACTCCTACGAGCAGTACTTC. It yields the protein CASSPNSYEQYF. This chain joins TRBV7-9 and TRBJ2-7; D is unresolved. The V end lost 5 bases, the J end lost 0 bases, and 5 bases lay between the germline ends. The V gene's germline CDR1 is SEHNR and CDR2 FQNEAQ (reference sequence). The CDR3 has 12 amino acids.

The chain uses TRBV13 and TRBJ1-2; TRBD1 might be the D (5 bases). Trimming took 3 bases from V and 4 from J, leaving 12 bases between them. CDR1 is PRHDT, CDR2 FYEKMQ, per germline (reference sequence). CDR3 size: 14 residues. The CDR3 protein is CASSLGRGGYGYTF. In DNA form, the CDR3 reads TGTGCCAGCAGCTTGGGTCGGGGGGGCTATGGCTACACCTTC.

The chain is built from TRBV4-1 and TRBJ2-5; TRBD2 matches 15 bases. The CDR3 covers 15 residues. After removal of 3 bases from V and 13 bases from J, the junction contained 9 bases not matched to a gene. Per germline, CDR1 MGHRA and CDR2 YSYEKL. CDR3 in amino acids: CASSQEPGLAGGLYF. DNA of the CDR3: TGCGCCAGCAGCCAGGAACCGGGACTAGCGGGGGGTCTGTACTTC.